This TCR beta chain was sequenced in a study of blood T cell repertoires in COVID-19 (dated by TCRdb to the early 2020s). Regarding the complete study: The collaborator samples originated in the United States, Italy and Spain and spanned the acute and convalescent phases of COVID-19. The prospective study material was composed of cDNA or gDNA derived from T cells, B-cell-depleted T cells, or PBMCs. A freely available public database, intended as a resource for researchers studying the immune response to SARS-CoV-2, is where the repertoires were released. The samples were drawn from the first 160 participants of the ongoing ImmuneRACE study and from 1,200 or so subjects provided by 6 global collaborators. A de-identified subject ID, COVID-19 status, age in years and sex were almost always included in the sample metadata. The dataset comprised deeply sampled blood TCRbeta repertoires from subjects exposed to, actively infected with, or recovered from COVID-19. Where available, HLA class I and class II types were obtained from metadata supplied by the sample provider rather than from assay-based typing. What the authors observed across the whole study: The amount of clinical and demographic metadata varied by source and participant and was provided uncurated.

In the prospective study, participants were about 18 to 95 years old, resided in 25 or so geographic areas of the United States, and were enrolled through a virtual design. Cohort assignment in the prospective study relied on participant-reported clinical history from a screening survey and a study questionnaire. Exposed participants had been in contact with someone with a PCR-confirmed or clinician-diagnosed COVID-19 case within 2 weeks of study entry. In the prospective study, whole blood, serum and a nasopharyngeal or oropharyngeal swab were collected from each participant by mobile phlebotomists. Over a roughly 2-month period, participants in the prospective study had the option of providing additional blood draws and questionnaires. Prospective study blood samples were shipped either frozen or at room temperature before DNA extraction. TCRbeta CDR3 regions were amplified from genomic DNA using the immunoSEQ Assay, a bias-controlled multiplex PCR. In the original analysis: The number of nucleated cells in each sample was estimated from the amplification of reference gene primers within the assay. Sequence reads were collapsed and filtered to measure the absolute abundance of every unique TCRbeta CDR3 rearrangement. Productive Simpson clonality was computed per sample as the square root of Simpson's diversity index over productive rearrangements. TCRdb mirrors the immuneACCESS table, restricted to in-frame sequences. Some clones are absent from its copies; in checked studies, under half trace to an unresolved V gene, and the reason for the others is unknown. V, J and clone size are taken as reported in that table, and D and trimming were inferred from the DNA itself. In this sample the table shows 200,000 or so clones, around nine tenths of which occur a single time. About 4% of the sample rests with the top ten.

Remarks on this clone: It has no known antigen specificity. Base qualities are not at hand, and no much larger clone is one base apart.

The CDR3, cysteine through phenylalanine, is 15 amino acids long. The read is trimmed to its CDR3 DNA, 45 bases read in frame from base 1. V and J are trimmed by 4 bases and 4 bases, and the gene matches miss 9 bases of the junction. Reading the germline V gene gives CDR1 SGDLS and CDR2 YYNGEE. The clonotype originates from a woman in her twenties or thirties who had been exposed to COVID-19. Here the chain combines TRBV9 and TRBJ2-5, with TRBD2 matching 8 junction bases. Sequencing used PBMCs or T cells enriched from blood (not recorded which). CDR3 protein: CASSFAAGVRETQYF. The nucleotides read TGTGCCAGCAGCTTTGCAGCGGGAGTGCGAGAGACCCAGTACTTC.